A single sample is the source of the 25 T cell receptor beta chains below, sequenced in a study of T-cell memory formation after mild COVID-19. TCRdb re-called the 5' RACE reads with MiXCR, one entry per CDR3 protein. The sample holds roughly 510,000 distinct CDR3 sequences, roughly a sixth seen once. The material sequenced was PBMCs or a T cell subset sorted from them (not recorded which). Receptor source: an adult woman who had mild COVID-19 (a few samples of this study predate the infection). Cell type and time point are not known.

This clonotype came up a few times. The chain couples TRBV30 to TRBJ1-1, with D unclear. The V gene lost 2 bases and the J gene lost 4 bases, with 11 bases spanning the gap. Germline loops: CDR1 GTSNPN, CDR2 SVGIG (reference sequence). CDR3 length: 13 residues. In DNA form, the CDR3 reads TGTGCCTGGAGTCCTGACCCCGGCACTGAAGCTTTCTTT. It specifies CAWSPDPGTEAFF. Full variable domain (rest looked up from reference TRBV30 and TRBJ1-1): SQTIHQWPATLVQPVGSPLSLECTVEGTSNPNLYWYRQAAGRGLQLLFYSVGIGQISSEVPQNLSASRPQDRQFILSSKKLLLSDSGFYLCAWSPDPGTEAFFGQGTRLTVV.

V is TRBV6-6 and J is TRBJ2-1; no definite D call. Germline V CDR1 and CDR2: MNHNY, SVGAGI (reference sequence). Trimming left V 2 bases short and J 7 bases short, with 6 bases between. The CDR3 sequence is 12 residues long. The CDR3 DNA follows: TGTGCCAGCAGTTACGTTAGGAATGAGCAGTTCTTC. Amino acid sequence: CASSYVRNEQFF.

There are a few counts of this clonotype. The chain couples TRBV7-3 to TRBJ2-1; 9 bases are a match to TRBD2. CDR3 length equals 15 residues. Germline values: CDR1 SGHTA, CDR2 FQGTGA. V lost 1 base and J lost 7; bases outside the gene matches: 5. The CDR3 nucleotides are TGTGCCAGCAGCTTAATAGGGCTAGCGGGGAATGAGCAGTTCTTC. The encoded protein is CASSLIGLAGNEQFF.

This clonotype has more than one count but fewer than ten. The chain joins TRBV29-1 to TRBJ1-4; unclear D gene. The ends were cut back, 4 bases at V and 7 bases at J, with 19 bases in the middle. The CDR3 runs to 15 residues. Germline lookup yields CDR1 SQVTM and CDR2 ANQGSEA. CDR3 sequence (DNA): TGCAGCGTTGCATTTGACCCGATCGATAGTGAAAAACTGTTTTTT. It translates to CSVAFDPIDSEKLFF.

This clonotype came up a few times. The CDR3 is CASSHIGTRNTEAFF. The CDR3 nucleotides are TGTGCCAGCAGCCATATTGGGACACGGAACACTGAAGCTTTCTTT. The chain carries TRBV4-2 and TRBJ1-1, with D perhaps TRBD1 (6 bases). Trimming removed 3 bases at V and 1 base at J, with 12 bases between. Germline V CDR1 and CDR2: LGHNA, YNFKEQ. This CDR3 has 15 residues.

The chain joins TRBV5-4 to TRBJ1-2; D ambiguous. Germline V lookup: CDR1 SGHNT, CDR2 YYREEE (reference sequence). The ends were cut back, 5 bases at V and 8 bases at J, with 19 bases in the middle. The CDR3 has 14 amino acids. The CDR3: CASSYPVLGEGYTF. Here the CDR3 DNA reads TGTGCCAGCAGTTACCCAGTTTTGGGTGAAGGCTACACCTTC.

This clonotype was detected only a few times. V gene TRBV12-3 or TRBV12-4 combines with J gene TRBJ1-1; 8 nucleotides line up with TRBD1. The CDR3 contains 16 residues. Trimming at V came to 5 bases and at J to 1 base, leaving 9 bases not matched to a gene. This CDR3 is CASSLIGQGRNTEAFF. The CDR3 nucleotides are TGTGCCAGCAGTCTAATCGGACAGGGAAGGAACACTGAAGCTTTCTTT.

The genes are TRBV3-1 and TRBJ2-7; D ambiguous. Germline V gene lookup returns CDR1 LGHDT and CDR2 YNNKEL (reference sequence). Trimming removed 4 bases from V and 0 bases from J, with 7 bases in between. This CDR3 region has 13 residues. CDR3 in amino acids: CASSRGNSYEQYF. The DNA for the CDR3 is TGTGCCAGCAGCCGTGGAAACTCCTACGAGCAGTACTTC.

This chain connects TRBV7-9 to TRBJ1-2; unclear D gene. The CDR3 sequence is 11 residues long. In germline, CDR1 is SEHNR, CDR2 FQNEAQ (reference sequence). V dropped 1 base and J dropped 11 bases, with 8 bases sitting between them. CDR3 sequence: CASSLGEVYTF. The CDR3 DNA is TGTGCCAGCAGCTTAGGGGAGGTTTACACCTTC.

V and J are TRBV5-1 and TRBJ2-3; the match to TRBD2 covers 12 bases. After removal of 4 bases from V and 6 bases from J, the junction contained 6 bases not matched to a gene. CDR1 is SGHRS and CDR2 is YFSETQ in the germline V gene. CDR3 length: 15 amino acids. CDR3 coding DNA: TGCGCCAGCAGCCTAGCTAGCGGGGGGGACGATACGCAGTATTTT. Its translation: CASSLASGGDDTQYF.

This clonotype turned up a few times. The chain combines TRBV4-2 with TRBJ2-5; a possible D gene is TRBD2 (6 bases). V dropped 2 bases and J dropped 5 bases, with 15 bases sitting between them. The CDR3 spans 15 residues. Germline V gene data show CDR1 as LGHNA and CDR2 as YNFKEQ. CDR3: CASSQTLGGMETQYF. The CDR3 DNA follows: TGTGCCAGCAGCCAAACATTGGGCGGGATGGAGACCCAGTACTTC.

This clonotype has only a few counts. The chain carries TRBV12-3 or TRBV12-4 and TRBJ2-3, with TRBD1 identical over 7 bases. CDR3 length equals 14 residues. V lost 3 bases and J lost 4; bases outside the gene matches: 4. CDR3 sequence reads: CASSFGTASDTQYF. The CDR3 DNA is TGTGCCAGCAGTTTTGGGACAGCTTCAGATACGCAGTATTTT.

This sequence joins TRBV12-3 or TRBV12-4 and TRBJ2-7; 8 nucleotides align to TRBD2. The CDR3 spans 18 residues. V shed 3 bases and J 1 base; nucleotides not matched to a gene: 14. CDR3 in amino acids: CASSFDGGWAGGSYEQYF. Written as DNA, the CDR3 is TGTGCCAGCAGTTTCGACGGGGGCTGGGCGGGGGGATCCTACGAGCAGTACTTC.

The chain joins TRBV12-3 or TRBV12-4 to TRBJ1-2; D is unresolved. This CDR3 is built from 15 residues. V lost 5 bases and J 4 bases, leaving 17 bases between the germline ends. CDR3 nucleotide sequence: TGTGCCAGCAGTCCACTTAGTGGAAGTATCTATGGCTACACCTTC. It specifies CASSPLSGSIYGYTF.

The chain has TRBV18 and TRBJ2-3, with 13 bases identical to TRBD2. The V gene end was trimmed by 4 bases and the J gene end by 7 bases; junction bases not matched to a gene: 8. Germline CDR1 is KGHSH and CDR2 is LQKENI. The CDR3 runs 16 residues. CDR3 in DNA: TGTGCCAGCTCACGAACCCGACTAGCGGGGGGTAATACGCAGTATTTT. Its protein is CASSRTRLAGGNTQYF.

The chain uses TRBV6-2 or TRBV6-3 and TRBJ1-1; 8 nucleotides align to TRBD1. Germline CDR1 reads MNHEY; CDR2 reads SVGEGT. V dropped 5 bases and J dropped 4; count of bases not matched to a gene: 12. This CDR3 has 16 amino acids. Written as DNA, the CDR3 is TGTGCCAGCAGTGAAGAGGACAGGGCCGGGGGCACTGAAGCTTTCTTT. Translating it yields CASSEEDRAGGTEAFF.

The CDR3 loop is CSVDTGGTHDEQFF. The CDR3 bases are TGCAGCGTGGATACAGGGGGCACACACGATGAGCAGTTCTTC. This chain connects TRBV29-1 to TRBJ2-1; 9 nucleotides agree with TRBD1. V dropped 6 bases and J dropped 8; count of bases not matched to a gene: 11. Germline V gives CDR1 SQVTM, CDR2 ANQGSEA. This CDR3 is built from 14 residues.

The J gene is TRBJ2-6, the V gene TRBV5-1, with D uncertain. Trimming shortened V by 0 bases and J by 0 bases, and 10 bases separated the two germline ends. Germline V gene sequence: CDR1 SGHRS, CDR2 YFSETQ. This CDR3 spans 17 amino acids. Here the CDR3 reads CASSLVQLNSGANVLTF. Written as DNA, the CDR3 is TGCGCCAGCAGCTTGGTGCAGCTTAACTCTGGGGCCAACGTCCTGACTTTC.

The chain is built from TRBV2 and TRBJ1-5; 8 bases match TRBD1. Losses at the gene ends were 3 bases for V and 2 bases for J; bases not matched to a gene: 0. Germline V gene lookup returns CDR1 SNHLY and CDR2 FYNNEI. The CDR3 sequence is 14 residues long. The CDR3 DNA follows: TGTGCCAGCAGTGAGGACAGGGGCAATCAGCCCCAGCATTTT. Its translation: CASSEDRGNQPQHF.

The V call is TRBV7-9, the J call TRBJ1-3; tentatively, D is TRBD1 (5 bases). The length of the CDR3 is 14 residues. Trimming cost V 4 bases and J 4 bases, with 11 bases left between them. Germline CDR1 reads SEHNR; CDR2 reads FQNEAQ (reference sequence). The CDR3 here is CASSSPQGGNTIYF. CDR3 sequence (DNA): TGTGCCAGCAGCTCCCCCCAGGGAGGAAACACCATATATTTT.

J is TRBJ1-1 and V is TRBV20-1; 7 positions match TRBD1. Per germline, CDR1 DFQATT and CDR2 SNEGSKA (reference sequence). With V trimmed by 4 bases and J by 4 bases, 12 bases remained unmatched. This CDR3 has 15 amino acids. The CDR3 bases are TGCAGTGCTATGGCCTCAACAGGGGCGGGCACTGAAGCTTTCTTT. Residues: CSAMASTGAGTEAFF.

The chain recombines TRBV5-5 with TRBJ2-2; 9 bases fit TRBD1. CDR3 size: 17 residues. Per the germline V gene, CDR1 is SGHKS and CDR2 is YYEKEE (reference sequence). V gave up 4 bases and J gave up 0 bases; unmatched junction bases: 7. CDR3 protein: CASSREQGAPNTGELFF. The CDR3 DNA follows: TGTGCCAGCAGCCGCGAACAGGGGGCCCCGAACACCGGGGAGCTGTTTTTT.

CDR3: CASSYGRDYSNQPQHF. The DNA of the CDR3 is TGTGCCAGCAGTTACGGCAGAGACTATAGCAATCAGCCCCAGCATTTT. The chain has TRBV6-2 or TRBV6-3 and TRBJ1-5; D call uncertain. The germline V gene has CDR1 MNHEY and CDR2 SVGEGT. The CDR3 contains 16 residues. Trimming stripped 2 bases from V and 0 bases from J, with 11 bases between.

This chain connects TRBV5-5 to TRBJ2-3, with D possibly being TRBD2 (5 bases). The CDR3 is made up of 16 amino acids. CDR1 is SGHKS and CDR2 is YYEKEE in the germline V gene (reference sequence). Deletions cut 4 bases from V and 0 bases from J, with 15 bases between. The CDR3 is CASSPRTGFSTDTQYF. Here the CDR3 DNA reads TGTGCCAGCAGCCCAAGGACTGGGTTTAGCACAGATACGCAGTATTTT.

This clonotype occurred a few times. CDR3 nucleotide sequence: TGCGCCAGCAGTAACACCTACACTGAAGCTTTCTTT. Protein sequence: CASSNTYTEAFF. The chain has TRBV5-1 and TRBJ1-1; D remains ambiguous. Per germline, CDR1 SGHRS and CDR2 YFSETQ. V was pared by 5 bases and J by 3 bases, with 8 bases between. The CDR3 totals 12 residues.